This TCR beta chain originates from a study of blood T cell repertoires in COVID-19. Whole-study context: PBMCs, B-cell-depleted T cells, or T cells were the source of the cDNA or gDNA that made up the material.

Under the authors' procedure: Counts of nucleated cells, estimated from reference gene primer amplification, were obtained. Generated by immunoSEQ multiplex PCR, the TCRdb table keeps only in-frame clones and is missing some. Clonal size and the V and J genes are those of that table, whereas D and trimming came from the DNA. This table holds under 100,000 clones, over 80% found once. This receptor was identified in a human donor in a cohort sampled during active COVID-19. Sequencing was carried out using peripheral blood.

DNA for the CDR3: TGTGCCATCAGTGAGTCGATAGCGGGAGGACTCTCCTACGAGCAGTACTTC. Protein sequence: CAISESIAGGLSYEQYF. This chain connects TRBV10-3 to TRBJ2-7; 10 positions agree with TRBD2. Trimming removed 0 bases from V and 0 bases from J; junction bases left unmatched: 5. The CDR3 loop spans 17 amino acids. Germline lookup yields CDR1 ENHRY and CDR2 SYGVKD.